The clone carrying this T cell receptor beta chain has at least ten counts. Its antigen is unknown. The record originates from a study of metastatic and nonmetastatic thyroid tumors. Overall study: Where malignant and benign thyroid patients were concerned, repertoires were compared across blood and tumor or nodule tissue. Notes on the study in general: The reported finding was significantly higher TCR beta diversity in malignant thyroid tumors relative to benign nodules, in blood and tumor.

This CDR3 is 14 amino acids long. V lost 6 bases to trimming and J lost 3 bases, with 11 bases between them. The germline CDR1 and CDR2 sequences are LNHDA and SQIVND (reference sequence). No patient had received any treatment before thyroid surgery. From the PCR reads, TCRdb re-called clones with MiXCR. The repertoire holds roughly 58,000 clones, with more than 3.5% as singletons. The sequence was obtained from a female donor with papillary thyroid cancer or a benign thyroid nodule (not recorded which). Some clones in this sample may be carry-over from other donors' samples. Sequenced: blood. The genes are TRBV19 and TRBJ1-4; D unresolved. This CDR3 reads CASRGREANEKLFF. In DNA, the CDR3 is TGTGCCAGTAGGGGGAGGGAGGCTAATGAAAAACTGTTTTTT.